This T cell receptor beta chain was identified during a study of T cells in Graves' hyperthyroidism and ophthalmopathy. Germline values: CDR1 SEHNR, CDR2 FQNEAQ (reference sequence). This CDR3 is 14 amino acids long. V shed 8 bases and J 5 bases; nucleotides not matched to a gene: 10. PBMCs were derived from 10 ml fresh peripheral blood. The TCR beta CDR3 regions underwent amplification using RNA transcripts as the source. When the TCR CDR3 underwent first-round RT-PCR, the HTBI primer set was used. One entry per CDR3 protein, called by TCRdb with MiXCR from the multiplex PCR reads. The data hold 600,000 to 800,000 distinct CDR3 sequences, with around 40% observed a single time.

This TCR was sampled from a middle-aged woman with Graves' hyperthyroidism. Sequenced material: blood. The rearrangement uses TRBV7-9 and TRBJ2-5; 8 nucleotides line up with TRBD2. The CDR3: CASSPPSGSETQYF. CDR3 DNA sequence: TGTGCCAGCTCACCACCTAGCGGGTCGGAGACCCAGTACTTC.